This TCR beta chain is drawn from a study of breast tumors, draining lymph nodes, adjacent tissues. Overall study findings and caveats: Tumor TCR diversity was below lymph nodes but above nontumor tissue. Data only fit, rather than demonstrated, lymph node origin of most tumor T cells. Most tumor T cells seemingly derive from lymph node, then expand in tumor.

TCRdb redid the calling of the multiplex PCR reads with MiXCR, one entry per CDR3 protein. The sample lists tens of thousands of distinct CDR3 sequences, roughly 69% seen once, with approximately 20% in the top ten. Germline CDR1 and CDR2: SGHTA and FQGNSA. The CDR3 is 11 residues long. Deletions cut 2 bases from V and 4 bases from J, with 2 bases between. As regards this clonotype: Its target is not known.

The sample comprised breast tumor tissue. The receptor's source is a female donor with breast cancer. Some clones in this sample may be carry-over from other donors' samples. The rearrangement uses TRBV7-2 and TRBJ2-5; D call uncertain. CDR3 in DNA: TGTGCCAGCAGCTTATTAGAGACCCAGTACTTC. This encodes CASSLLETQYF. Looking up the rest from reference TRBV7-2 and TRBJ2-5 gives the full variable domain: GAGVSQSPSNKVTEKGKDVELRCDPISGHTALYWYRQSLGQGLEFLIYFQGNSAPDKSGLPSDRFSAERTGGSVSTLTIQRTQQEDSAVYLCASSLLETQYFGPGTRLLVL.